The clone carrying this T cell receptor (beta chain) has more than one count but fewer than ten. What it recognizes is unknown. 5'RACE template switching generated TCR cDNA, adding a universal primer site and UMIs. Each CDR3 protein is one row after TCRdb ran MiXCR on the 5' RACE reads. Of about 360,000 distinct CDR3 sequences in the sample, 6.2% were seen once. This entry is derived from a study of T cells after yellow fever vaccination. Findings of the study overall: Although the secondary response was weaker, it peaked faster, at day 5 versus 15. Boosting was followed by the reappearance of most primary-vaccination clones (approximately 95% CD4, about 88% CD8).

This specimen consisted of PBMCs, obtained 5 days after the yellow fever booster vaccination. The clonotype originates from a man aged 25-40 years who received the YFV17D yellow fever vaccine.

CDR3 in DNA: TGTGCCAGCTCACTTGTCGCTTTCCGCGTCTCTGGGGCCAACGTCCTGACTTTC. This codes for CASSLVAFRVSGANVLTF. The rearrangement uses TRBV18 and TRBJ2-6; D is unresolved. This CDR3 is built from 18 residues. Germline V lookup: CDR1 KGHSH, CDR2 LQKENI. V was clipped by 4 bases and J by 0 bases, with 16 bases between them.